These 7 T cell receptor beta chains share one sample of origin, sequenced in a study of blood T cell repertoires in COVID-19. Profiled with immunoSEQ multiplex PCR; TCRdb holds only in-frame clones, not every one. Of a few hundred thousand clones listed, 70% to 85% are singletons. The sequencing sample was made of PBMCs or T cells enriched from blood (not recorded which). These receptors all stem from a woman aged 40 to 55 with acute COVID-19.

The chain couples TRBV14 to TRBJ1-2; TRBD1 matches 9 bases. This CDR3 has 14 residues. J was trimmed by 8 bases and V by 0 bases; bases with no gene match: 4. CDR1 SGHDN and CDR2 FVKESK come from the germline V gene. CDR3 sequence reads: CASSQDNRGLGYTF. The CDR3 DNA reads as TGTGCCAGCAGCCAAGATAACAGGGGGCTAGGCTACACCTTC.

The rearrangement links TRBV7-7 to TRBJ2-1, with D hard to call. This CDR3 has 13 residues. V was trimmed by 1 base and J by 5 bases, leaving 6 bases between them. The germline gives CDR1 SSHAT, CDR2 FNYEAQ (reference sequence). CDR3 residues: CASSLDRNNEQFF. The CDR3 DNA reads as TGTGCCAGCAGCTTAGACAGAAACAATGAGCAGTTCTTC.

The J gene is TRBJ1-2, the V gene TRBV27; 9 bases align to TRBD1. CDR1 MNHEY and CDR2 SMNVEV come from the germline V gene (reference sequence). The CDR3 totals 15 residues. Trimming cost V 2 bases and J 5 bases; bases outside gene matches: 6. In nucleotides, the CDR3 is TGTGCCAGCAGTTTACGTGGACAGGGGTTGTATGGCTACACCTTC. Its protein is CASSLRGQGLYGYTF.

The CDR3 sequence is CASSLTGTKPQHF. CDR3 nucleotide sequence: TGTGCCAGCAGTCTGACAGGAACGAAGCCCCAGCATTTT. The chain uses TRBV5-5 and TRBJ1-5; maybe TRBD1 (6 bases). This CDR3 is 13 amino acids long. Trimming cost V 5 bases and J 8 bases, with 14 bases left between them. CDR1 is SGHKS and CDR2 is YYEKEE in the germline V gene (reference sequence).

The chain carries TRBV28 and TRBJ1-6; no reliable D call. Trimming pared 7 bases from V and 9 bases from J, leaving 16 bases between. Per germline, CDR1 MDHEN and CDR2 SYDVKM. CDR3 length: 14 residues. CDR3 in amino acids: CASTLALERSPLHF. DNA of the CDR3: TGTGCCAGCACCCTGGCCCTAGAGCGTTCACCCCTCCACTTT.

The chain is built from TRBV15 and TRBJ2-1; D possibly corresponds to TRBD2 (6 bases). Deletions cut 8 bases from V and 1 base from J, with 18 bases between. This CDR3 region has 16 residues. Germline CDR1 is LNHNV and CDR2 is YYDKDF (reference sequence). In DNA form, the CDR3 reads TGTGCCACCTTGCTCGATGCGGGGCTATCCTACAATGAGCAGTTCTTC. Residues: CATLLDAGLSYNEQFF. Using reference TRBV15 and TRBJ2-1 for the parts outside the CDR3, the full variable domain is DAMVIQNPRYQVTQFGKPVTLSCSQTLNHNVMYWYQQKSSQAPKLLFHYYDKDFNNEADTPDNFQSRRPNTSFCFLDIRSPGLGDTAMYLCATLLDAGLSYNEQFFGPGTRLTVL.

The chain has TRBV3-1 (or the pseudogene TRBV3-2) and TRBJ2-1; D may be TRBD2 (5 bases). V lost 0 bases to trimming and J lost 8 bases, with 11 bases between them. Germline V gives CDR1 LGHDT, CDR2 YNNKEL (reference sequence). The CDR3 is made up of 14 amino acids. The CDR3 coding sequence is TGTGCCAGCAGCCAAGATCTTCTAGCATATGAGCAGTTCTTC. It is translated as CASSQDLLAYEQFF.